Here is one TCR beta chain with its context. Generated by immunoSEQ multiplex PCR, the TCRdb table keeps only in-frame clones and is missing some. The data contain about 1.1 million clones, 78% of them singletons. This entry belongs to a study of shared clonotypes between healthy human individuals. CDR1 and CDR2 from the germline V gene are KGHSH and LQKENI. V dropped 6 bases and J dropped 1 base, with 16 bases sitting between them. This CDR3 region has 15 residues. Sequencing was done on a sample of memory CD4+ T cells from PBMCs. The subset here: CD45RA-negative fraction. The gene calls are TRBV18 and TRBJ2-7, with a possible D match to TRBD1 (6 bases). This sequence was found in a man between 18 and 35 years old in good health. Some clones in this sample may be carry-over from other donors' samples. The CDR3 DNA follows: TGTGCCAGCTCTTCCTTCTCAGGGGAGTCCTACGAGCAGTACTTC. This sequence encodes CASSSFSGESYEQYF.